The present entry profiles one T cell receptor (beta chain) with its context. TCRdb's copy holds only in-frame clones and misses some; the assay was immunoSEQ multiplex PCR. The sample shows about 460,000 clones, 70% to 90% of them seen only once. V was pared by 4 bases and J by 4 bases, with 15 bases between. The CDR3 covers 16 residues. The germline V gene has CDR1 KGHDR and CDR2 SFDVKD. Treatment given: some 20 received Ad26.COV2.S at low or high dose, single or two shots; five or six received placebo; per-sample allocation not given. Day 63 after the first vaccine or placebo injection was the time point for sampling. This sample is drawn from a study of Ad26.COV2.S vaccination and SARS-CoV-2 variants. Study details: Participant was drawn from the COV1001 Ad26.COV2.S trial arm. In the study, Ad26.COV2.S was injected intramuscularly once, or twice 56 days apart.

The source was peripheral blood, collected in a trial of Ad26.COV2.S vaccine versus placebo. The TCR comes from a person aged 18-60 years who received the Ad26.COV2.S COVID-19 vaccine or a placebo. The J gene is TRBJ2-2, the V gene TRBV24-1, with D tentatively TRBD1 (6 bases). The CDR3 DNA is TGTGCCACCAGTGAACCACAGGGCAAAGGCACCGGGGAGCTGTTTTTT. Translating gives CATSEPQGKGTGELFF.